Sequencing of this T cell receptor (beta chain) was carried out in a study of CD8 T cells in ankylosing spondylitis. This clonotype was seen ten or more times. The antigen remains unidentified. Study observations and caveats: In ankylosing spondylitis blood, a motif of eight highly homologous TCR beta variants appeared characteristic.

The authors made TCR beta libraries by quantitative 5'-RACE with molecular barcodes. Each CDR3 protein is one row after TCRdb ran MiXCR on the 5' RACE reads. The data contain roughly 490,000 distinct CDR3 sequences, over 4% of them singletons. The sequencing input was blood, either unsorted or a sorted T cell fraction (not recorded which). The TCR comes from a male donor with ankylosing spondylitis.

The CDR3, as DNA: TGCGCCAGCAGCTTGGATGAGGGACCGGTTAGGTACGAGCAGTACTTC. Its protein product is CASSLDEGPVRYEQYF. V is TRBV5-1 and J is TRBJ2-7; D tentatively fits TRBD1 or TRBD2 (5 bases each). V shed 0 bases and J shed 4 bases, with 17 bases lying between them. Germline CDR1 is SGHRS and CDR2 is YFSETQ. The CDR3 has 16 amino acids.